These 22 T cell receptor beta chains originate from one sample sequenced in a study of CD8 T cells in ankylosing spondylitis (dated by TCRdb to 2016 to 2017). The receptor library was made with 5' RACE. The listed sequencing device is Illumina HiSeq 2500. TCRdb took the public reads, trimmed them with fastp at Q25, ran MiXCR for clone calling and kept in-frame beta chains. Rows with one shared CDR3 protein collapse into an entry with the most common genes and DNA. The sample table holds approximately 110,000 distinct CDR3 sequences, of which around 24% were seen once. 9% to 15% of the sample is in the top ten clones. Sequenced input: synovial fluid, either unsorted or a sorted T cell fraction (not recorded which). The receptors derive from a male donor with ankylosing spondylitis.

This clonotype was observed a few times. This chain joins TRBV20-1 and TRBJ2-7; no firm D call. Trimming took off 6 bases at V and 2 bases at J, with 14 bases between the two ends. Germline-derived CDR1 and CDR2 are DFQATT and SNEGSKA (reference sequence). This CDR3 spans 13 amino acids. DNA for the CDR3: TGCAGTGCGGGCGGAGATTACCCCTACGAGCAGTACTTC. Amino acid sequence: CSAGGDYPYEQYF.

As concerns this clonotype: A much larger clone sits a single nucleotide away, making a read error possible. This chain uses TRBV12-3 or TRBV12-4 with TRBJ2-3; 7 positions match TRBD2. CDR3 size: 17 residues. For the CDR3, the DNA is TGTGCCTGCAGTTTCCGGCCGACTAGCTGGGACACAGATACGCAGTATTTT. Protein sequence: CACSFRPTSWDTDTQYF.

Only a few counts were recorded for this clonotype. The chain has TRBV7-7 and TRBJ2-7; TRBD1 agrees at 7 bases. Germline-derived CDR1 and CDR2 are SSHAT and FNYEAQ (reference sequence). The CDR3 is 14 residues long. The junction had 3 bases not matched to a gene; V was cut back by 1 base and J by 3 bases. This chain's CDR3 is CASSLGTGNYEQYF. DNA for the CDR3: TGTGCCAGCAGCTTAGGGACAGGCAACTACGAGCAGTACTTC.

The count of this clonotype is one. The chain links TRBV20-1 to TRBJ2-1; 10 positions agree with TRBD2. Trimming cost V 3 bases and J 6 bases; bases outside gene matches: 5. The CDR3 is 14 residues long. Germline V gives CDR1 DFQATT, CDR2 SNEGSKA (reference sequence). CDR3 loop: CSASFSGGANEQFF. The CDR3 DNA reads as TGCAGTGCTAGCTTCAGCGGGGGGGCCAATGAGCAGTTCTTC.

There are a few counts of this clonotype. The J gene is TRBJ2-3, the V gene TRBV5-1; the D gene is possibly TRBD2 (5 bases). Per the germline V gene, CDR1 is SGHRS and CDR2 is YFSETQ. This CDR3 comprises 16 residues. Trimming stripped 2 bases from V and 2 bases from J, with 15 bases between. The CDR3 sequence is CASSFGPSGNTDTQYF. CDR3 sequence (DNA): TGCGCCAGCAGCTTCGGGCCCAGCGGAAACACAGATACGCAGTATTTT.

This clonotype has at least ten counts. The CDR3 DNA follows: TGCGCCAGCAGCCCCTTTGGGGAGAACACTGAAGCTTTCTTT. Translated: CASSPFGENTEAFF. V and J are TRBV5-1 and TRBJ1-1; D is undetermined. CDR1 is SGHRS, CDR2 YFSETQ, per germline. Trimming took off 4 bases at V and 1 base at J, with 11 bases between the two ends. This CDR3 has 14 residues.

This clonotype was detected a few times. DNA for the CDR3: TGCGCCAGCAGTGAGGGGCTACGGTTTGGAGAGACCCAGTACTTC. It yields the protein CASSEGLRFGETQYF. This sequence joins TRBV10-1 and TRBJ2-5; no definite D call. The CDR3 sequence is 15 residues long. CDR1 and CDR2 (germline): WNHNN, SYGVQD (reference sequence). Trimming took 2 bases from V and 4 from J, leaving 14 bases between them.

At least ten counts were recorded for this clonotype. The V and J genes are TRBV5-1 and TRBJ2-2; TRBD2 is a possible D gene (6 bases). The CDR3 loop spans 15 amino acids. In germline, CDR1 is SGHRS, CDR2 YFSETQ. V was pared by 3 bases and J by 0 bases, with 9 bases between. The CDR3 nucleotides read TGCGCCAGCAGCTCGGGACTCGCGAACACCGGGGAGCTGTTTTTT. Translating it yields CASSSGLANTGELFF.

This clonotype has only a few counts. The chain couples TRBV4-2 to TRBJ2-1, with 9 nucleotides matching TRBD2. The J segment lost 3 bases and the V segment lost 4 bases, leaving 13 bases of the junction unmatched. Germline V CDR1 and CDR2: LGHNA, YNFKEQ. The CDR3 is made up of 18 amino acids. The CDR3 DNA reads TGTGCCAGCAGCCTCGGGTCGGAAGCGGGAGGTCGCTACAATGAGCAGTTCTTC. It codes for CASSLGSEAGGRYNEQFF.

Written as DNA, the CDR3 is TGTGCCACCAGTGATTTGCTAAAGGATACGCAGTATTTT. Translating gives CATSDLLKDTQYF. The chain carries TRBV24-1 and TRBJ2-3; D unclear. Germline values: CDR1 KGHDR, CDR2 SFDVKD. V lost 0 bases to trimming and J lost 6 bases, with 6 bases between them. The CDR3 has 13 amino acids.

Relative to its sample, this clonotype is medium-sized. The chain has TRBV14 and TRBJ2-1; tentative D call: TRBD2 (6 bases). The germline V gene has CDR1 SGHDN and CDR2 FVKESK. The CDR3 covers 13 residues. V was cut by 4 bases and J by 4 bases, with 8 bases left in between. The CDR3 region is CASSPLAYNEQFF. CDR3 sequence (DNA): TGTGCCAGCAGCCCCCTAGCGTACAATGAGCAGTTCTTC. Full variable domain (outside the CDR3, taken from reference TRBV14 and TRBJ2-1): EAGVTQFPSHSVIEKGQTVTLRCDPISGHDNLYWYRRVMGKEIKFLLHFVKESKQDESGMPNNRFLAERTGGTYSTLKVQPAELEDSGVYFCASSPLAYNEQFFGPGTRLTVL.

This clonotype was detected only a few times. The V gene is TRBV10-1, the J gene TRBJ1-1; tentative D call: TRBD1 (5 bases). The CDR3 sequence is 13 residues long. The germline CDR1 and CDR2 sequences are WNHNN and SYGVQD (reference sequence). V shed 1 base and J shed 5 bases, with 8 bases lying between them. The CDR3 is CASSEYQGTEAFF. CDR3 coding DNA: TGCGCCAGCAGTGAGTACCAGGGAACTGAAGCTTTCTTT.

The chain has TRBV5-1 and TRBJ1-2; 7 bases match TRBD1. Looked up from germline, CDR1 is SGHRS and CDR2 is YFSETQ. With 2 bases clipped from V and 6 bases from J, the junction kept 7 bases outside the gene matches. This CDR3 region has 14 residues. CDR3 residues: CASSLGTVVHGYTF. CDR3 coding DNA: TGCGCCAGCAGCTTAGGGACAGTCGTTCATGGCTACACCTTC.

The genes are TRBV5-1 and TRBJ2-1; D is unresolved. This CDR3 contains 12 residues. Germline loops: CDR1 SGHRS, CDR2 YFSETQ. V was cut by 2 bases and J by 15 bases, with 15 bases left in between. CDR3 nucleotide sequence: TGCGCCAGCAGCTTCCCTGGGCCTGGGCGGTTCTTC. Translation: CASSFPGPGRFF.

In its sample, this clonotype was seen a few times. The V gene is TRBV5-1, the J gene TRBJ2-5, with TRBD2 identical over 9 bases. CDR3 size: 15 residues. After removal of 0 bases from V and 4 bases from J, the junction contained 4 bases not matched to a gene. Germline assignment: CDR1 SGHRS and CDR2 YFSETQ. The CDR3 spells CASSLGGRAGETQYF. The CDR3 nucleotides read TGCGCCAGCAGCTTGGGCGGGAGGGCAGGAGAGACCCAGTACTTC.

The chain uses TRBV7-8 and TRBJ2-7, with a tentative D call TRBD2 (5 bases). This CDR3 is 14 amino acids long. Looked up from germline, CDR1 is SGHVS and CDR2 is FQNEAQ. Trimming took 3 bases from V and 3 from J, leaving 12 bases between them. CDR3 sequence: CASSLWRAYYEQYF. The CDR3 DNA follows: TGTGCCAGCAGCTTGTGGCGGGCTTACTACGAGCAGTACTTC.

A note on this clonotype: At one boundary the junction diverges from the germline segment, which might be a read error. V and J are TRBV2 and TRBJ2-1, with 7 bases that match TRBD2. The CDR3 is made up of 18 amino acids. CDR1 SNHLY and CDR2 FYNNEI come from the germline V gene. CDR3 amino acids: CASSLREGLASLGNKQFF. The DNA for the CDR3 is TGTGCCAGCAGCCTCAGGGAGGGTCTAGCGTCCCTCGGCAATAAGCAGTTCTTC.

Many counts were recorded for this clonotype. The rearrangement uses TRBV20-1 and TRBJ2-1; 14 bases are a match to TRBD2. Germline-derived CDR1 and CDR2 are DFQATT and SNEGSKA (reference sequence). Germline trimming cut 4 bases from V and 9 bases from J; bases unmatched to any gene: 5. The length of the CDR3 is 14 residues. The CDR3 sequence: CSAITGLAGGEQFF. The CDR3 DNA reads TGCAGTGCTATTACCGGACTAGCGGGAGGTGAGCAGTTCTTC.

This clonotype was observed a handful of times. V and J are TRBV25-1 and TRBJ2-2, with D maybe TRBD1 (6 bases). Trimming pared 5 bases from V and 1 base from J, leaving 14 bases between. The germline V gene encodes CDR1 MGHDK and CDR2 SYGVNS. The CDR3 contains 16 residues. The CDR3 here is CASSPLLTGNTGELFF. The CDR3 DNA is TGTGCCAGCAGTCCCCTCCTGACAGGGAACACCGGGGAGCTGTTTTTT.

This chain uses TRBV5-1 with TRBJ2-2, with a possible D match to TRBD2 (5 bases). This CDR3 comprises 13 residues. Germline V gene sequence: CDR1 SGHRS, CDR2 YFSETQ. The V and J ends lost 2 bases and 17 bases respectively, with 19 bases between them. CDR3 amino acids: CASSFETGELYFF. In DNA form, the CDR3 reads TGCGCCAGCAGCTTTGAAACCGGGGAGCTGTATTTTTTT.

The genes are TRBV2 and TRBJ2-3, with 9 bases lining up with TRBD2. Germline CDR1 and CDR2: SNHLY and FYNNEI. This CDR3 has 15 amino acids. Unmatched junction bases numbered 4, after V lost 5 bases and J lost 1 base. The CDR3 protein is CASSKRTSGTDTQYF. In nucleotides, the CDR3 is TGTGCCAGCAGTAAGCGGACTAGCGGCACAGATACGCAGTATTTT.

This clonotype came up many times. V is TRBV20-1 and J is TRBJ1-1, with D unclear. The CDR3 loop spans 14 amino acids. V gave up 6 bases and J gave up 1 base, with 15 bases separating them. The V gene's germline CDR1 is DFQATT and CDR2 SNEGSKA (reference sequence). The CDR3 region has the DNA TGCAGTGCGATAAGGGCAGCGAGGAACACTGAAGCTTTCTTT. This codes for CSAIRAARNTEAFF.